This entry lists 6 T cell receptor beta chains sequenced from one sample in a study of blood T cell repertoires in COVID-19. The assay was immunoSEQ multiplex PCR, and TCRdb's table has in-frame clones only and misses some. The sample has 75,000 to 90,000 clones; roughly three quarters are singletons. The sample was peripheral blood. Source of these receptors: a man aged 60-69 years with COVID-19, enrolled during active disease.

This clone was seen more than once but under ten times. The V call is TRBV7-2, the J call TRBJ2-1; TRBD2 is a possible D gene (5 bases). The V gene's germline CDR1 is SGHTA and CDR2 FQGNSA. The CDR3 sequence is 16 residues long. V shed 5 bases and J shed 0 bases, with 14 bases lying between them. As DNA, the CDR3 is TGTGCCAGCAGCCCCCAGAGTACTAGCTCCTACAATGAGCAGTTCTTC. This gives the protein CASSPQSTSSYNEQFF.

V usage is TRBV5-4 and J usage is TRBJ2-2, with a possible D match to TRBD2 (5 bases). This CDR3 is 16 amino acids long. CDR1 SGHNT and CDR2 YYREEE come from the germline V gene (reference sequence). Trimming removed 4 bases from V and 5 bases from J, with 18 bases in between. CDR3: CASSPDGNVRTGELFF. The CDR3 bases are TGTGCCAGCAGCCCTGACGGGAACGTGAGGACCGGGGAGCTGTTTTTT.

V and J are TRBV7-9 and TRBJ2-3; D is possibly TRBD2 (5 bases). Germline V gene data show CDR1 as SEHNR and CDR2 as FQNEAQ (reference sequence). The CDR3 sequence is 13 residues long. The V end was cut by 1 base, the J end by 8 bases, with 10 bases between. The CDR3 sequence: CASSLGDGVTQYF. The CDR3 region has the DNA TGTGCCAGCAGCTTAGGCGACGGGGTTACGCAGTATTTT. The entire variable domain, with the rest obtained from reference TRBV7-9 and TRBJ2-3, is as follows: DTGVSQNPRHKITKRGQNVTFRCDPISEHNRLYWYRQTLGQGPEFLTYFQNEAQLEKSRLLSDRFSAERPKGSFSTLEIQRTEQGDSAMYLCASSLGDGVTQYFGPGTRLTVL.

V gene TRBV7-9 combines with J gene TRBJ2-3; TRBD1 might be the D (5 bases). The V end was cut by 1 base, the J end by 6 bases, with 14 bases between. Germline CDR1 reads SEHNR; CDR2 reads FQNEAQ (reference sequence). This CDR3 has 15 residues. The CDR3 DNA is TGTGCCAGCAGCTTAGGACAGCCAGGACCGGATACGCAGTATTTT. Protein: CASSLGQPGPDTQYF.

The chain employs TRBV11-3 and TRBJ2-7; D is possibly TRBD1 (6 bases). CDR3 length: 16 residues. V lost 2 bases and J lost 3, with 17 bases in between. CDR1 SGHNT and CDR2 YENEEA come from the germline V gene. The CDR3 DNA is TGTGCCAGCAGCTTAACCCGTACAGGGAACTTCTACGAGCAGTACTTC. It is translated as CASSLTRTGNFYEQYF.

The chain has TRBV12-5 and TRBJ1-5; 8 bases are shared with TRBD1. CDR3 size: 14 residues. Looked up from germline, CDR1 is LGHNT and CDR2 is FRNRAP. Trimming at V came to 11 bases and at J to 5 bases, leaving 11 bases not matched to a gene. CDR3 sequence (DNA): TGTGCTGGATCTGACAGGGGTAGGCATCAGCCCCAGCATTTT. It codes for CAGSDRGRHQPQHF.